Shown below are 26 T cell receptor beta chains from a single sample sequenced in a study of shared clonotypes between healthy human individuals (dated by TCRdb to the early 2020s). Preparation of the library involved the immunoSEQ multiplex PCR assay. What TCRdb holds here is the immuneACCESS table cut down to in-frame rearrangements. Part of the clones is not present; checked against another copy, under half of the missing clones reflect an unresolved V gene, and the others are unexplained. The sample includes approximately 2,300,000 clones, with approximately 90% observed a single time. The ten largest clones capture around 0.35% of the sample. Input material: naive CD4+ T cells from PBMCs. According to the study, the label for this sample's cell subset or site signals: CD45RA+ positively selected. Receptors were obtained from a young man in good health. Some clones in this sample may be carry-over from other donors' samples.

DNA of the CDR3: TGTGCCAGCTCACAACCCGGGACAGGGGCCTACGAGCAGTACTTC. The encoded protein is CASSQPGTGAYEQYF. The rearrangement uses TRBV18 and TRBJ2-7; TRBD1 matches at 10 bases. The CDR3 is 15 amino acids. V shed 4 bases and J 2 bases; nucleotides not matched to a gene: 5. Per germline, CDR1 KGHSH and CDR2 LQKENI.

V is TRBV7-2 and J is TRBJ1-2, with 7 positions matching TRBD1. The length of the CDR3 is 14 residues. The germline V gene encodes CDR1 SGHTA and CDR2 FQGNSA. After removal of 1 base from V and 7 bases from J, the junction contained 6 bases not matched to a gene. The CDR3 sequence: CASSLDRTGSGYTF. The CDR3 DNA follows: TGTGCCAGCAGCTTAGATCGGACAGGTTCTGGCTACACCTTC.

The CDR3 bases are TGTGCCAGCAGCATTAGGACTAGCGCAAACTACGAGCAGTACTTC. It codes for CASSIRTSANYEQYF. This sequence joins TRBV7-2 and TRBJ2-7; 9 bases are a match to TRBD2. The CDR3 length is 15 residues. Losses at the gene ends were 5 bases for V and 3 bases for J; bases not matched to a gene: 8. CDR1 is SGHTA, CDR2 FQGNSA, per germline. The full variable domain, completed using reference TRBV7-2 and TRBJ2-7, is GAGVSQSPSNKVTEKGKDVELRCDPISGHTALYWYRQSLGQGLEFLIYFQGNSAPDKSGLPSDRFSAERTGGSVSTLTIQRTQQEDSAVYLCASSIRTSANYEQYFGPGTRLTVT.

This clone was detected once. The chain combines TRBV28 with TRBJ2-1; D may correspond to TRBD1 or TRBD2 (6 bases each). Trimming took off 3 bases at V and 15 bases at J, with 24 bases between the two ends. This CDR3 contains 15 residues. Germline CDR1 and CDR2: MDHEN and SYDVKM. CDR3 sequence reads: CASSFGGPGHGSMFF. The CDR3 DNA is TGTGCCAGCAGTTTCGGGGGACCGGGACACGGATCGATGTTCTTC.

V gene TRBV10-3 combines with J gene TRBJ2-1, with TRBD2 identical over 9 bases. The CDR3 is 19 residues long. V lost 0 bases and J lost 7; bases outside the gene matches: 16. In germline, CDR1 is ENHRY, CDR2 SYGVKD. The CDR3 spells CAISESQLSLAGRGNEQFF. CDR3 nucleotides: TGTGCCATCAGTGAGTCGCAGCTAAGTCTAGCGGGACGAGGGAATGAGCAGTTCTTC.

The chain carries TRBV23-1 and TRBJ2-1, with D maybe TRBD2 (6 bases). TRBV23-1 is an ORF, and what it does is uncertain. CDR3 size: 13 residues. The DNA for the CDR3 is TGCGCTACCGGGGGTAATGAGGACAATGAGCAGTTCTTC. Its translation: CATGGNEDNEQFF.

The rearrangement joins TRBV28 to TRBJ2-7; D is ambiguous. The ends were cut back, 6 bases at V and 2 bases at J, with 14 bases in the middle. Looked up from germline, CDR1 is MDHEN and CDR2 is SYDVKM. The length of the CDR3 is 14 residues. CDR3 coding DNA: TGTGCCAGCAGCAACCCGACAACCCCCTACGAGCAGTACTTC. The encoded protein is CASSNPTTPYEQYF.

The genes are TRBV29-1 and TRBJ2-7, with TRBD2 matching 14 bases. This CDR3 is 15 amino acids long. V shed 4 bases, J shed 2 bases, and the junction held 4 bases outside the gene matches. Germline V gives CDR1 SQVTM, CDR2 ANQGSEA. DNA for the CDR3: TGCAGCGTTGGACTAGCGGGAGGGCGTACCTACGAGCAGTACTTC. Protein sequence: CSVGLAGGRTYEQYF.

The chain links TRBV2 to TRBJ2-4; the D is unclear. Germline V gene data show CDR1 as SNHLY and CDR2 as FYNNEI. CDR3 length: 10 amino acids. Trimming took off 6 bases at V and 9 bases at J, with 6 bases between the two ends. CDR3 DNA: TGTGCCAGCAGCGAAAGCATTCAGTACTTC. Its translation is CASSESIQYF.

The CDR3 here is CATSRDFGREANEQYF. DNA of the CDR3: TGTGCCACCAGCAGAGATTTTGGCAGGGAGGCCAACGAGCAGTACTTC. This chain uses TRBV15 with TRBJ2-7, with a weak D call TRBD2 (6 bases). Germline assignment: CDR1 LNHNV and CDR2 YYDKDF (reference sequence). The CDR3 length is 16 residues. V was cut by 0 bases and J by 5 bases, with 17 bases left in between.

This sequence joins TRBV14 and TRBJ2-1, with D perhaps being TRBD1 or TRBD2 (5 bases each). The CDR3 length is 17 residues. The ends were cut back, 4 bases at V and 0 bases at J, with 16 bases in the middle. From germline, CDR1 is SGHDN and CDR2 FVKESK. The CDR3 loop is CASSRPGAATSYNEQFF. In DNA form, the CDR3 reads TGTGCCAGCAGCCGCCCCGGGGCGGCTACCTCCTACAATGAGCAGTTCTTC.

This clone was picked up a small number of times. The sample has other DNA sequences that encode this CDR3 too. This chain connects TRBV29-1 to TRBJ1-3; D ambiguous. Germline CDR1 is SQVTM and CDR2 is ANQGSEA. V lost 6 bases and J 0 bases, leaving 3 bases between the germline ends. This CDR3 region has 11 residues. The CDR3 reads CSVRSGNTIYF. For the CDR3, the DNA is TGCAGCGTCCGCTCTGGAAACACCATATATTTT.

V gene TRBV6-6 combines with J gene TRBJ1-1; TRBD1 is a possible D gene (5 bases). Germline V gives CDR1 MNHNY, CDR2 SVGAGI (reference sequence). Trimming pared 11 bases from V and 2 bases from J, leaving 15 bases between. The CDR3 spans 13 residues. The CDR3 DNA follows: TGTGCCTCTAGGGGATCCCTTAACACTGAAGCTTTCTTT. It encodes CASRGSLNTEAFF.

The chain is built from TRBV5-1 and TRBJ2-1, with TRBD1 matching 8 bases. With V trimmed by 4 bases and J by 4 bases, 7 bases remained unmatched. The CDR3 is 15 amino acids. Germline CDR1 and CDR2: SGHRS and YFSETQ. The CDR3 DNA is TGCGCCAGCAGCCACCGGGACAGGACTTACAATGAGCAGTTCTTC. Encoded protein: CASSHRDRTYNEQFF.

This chain links TRBV2 with TRBJ2-1; unclear D gene. Trimming cost V 2 bases and J 9 bases, with 14 bases left between them. CDR1 is SNHLY and CDR2 is FYNNEI in the germline V gene. The CDR3 consists of 14 residues. CDR3 region: CASSEYAFYGEQFF. The CDR3, as DNA: TGTGCCAGCAGTGAATATGCGTTTTATGGTGAGCAGTTCTTC.

The V gene is TRBV29-1, the J gene TRBJ2-2; D may match TRBD1 or TRBD2 (5 bases each). The ends were cut back, 3 bases at V and 4 bases at J, with 15 bases in the middle. The CDR3 is made up of 15 amino acids. Germline V lookup: CDR1 SQVTM, CDR2 ANQGSEA. The CDR3 DNA is TGCAGCGTTGATTTGGCAGGGAGAAGCACCGGGGAGCTGTTTTTT. This encodes CSVDLAGRSTGELFF.

On this clone: The same CDR3 is also encoded by other DNA sequences in this sample. This chain links TRBV28 with TRBJ2-5; TRBD2 matches at 11 bases. The CDR3 has 15 residues. Germline V CDR1 and CDR2: MDHEN, SYDVKM. Trimming at V came to 4 bases and at J to 4 bases, leaving 5 bases not matched to a gene. DNA for the CDR3: TGTGCCAGCAGTTCCCCAGGACTAGCGGGAGAGACCCAGTACTTC. This codes for CASSSPGLAGETQYF.

The rearrangement joins TRBV18 to TRBJ2-3, with D possibly TRBD2 on 5 matching bases. The germline V gene has CDR1 KGHSH and CDR2 LQKENI. Trimming shortened V by 2 bases and J by 5 bases, and 17 bases separated the two germline ends. The CDR3 consists of 16 residues. The CDR3 sequence is CASSPNGGGRQDTQYF. CDR3 nucleotides: TGTGCCAGCTCACCAAACGGAGGAGGAAGGCAAGATACGCAGTATTTT.

CDR3 in amino acids: CASSPPRAANEKLFF. DNA for the CDR3: TGTGCCAGCTCACCGCCCAGGGCGGCTAATGAAAAACTGTTTTTT. V is TRBV18 and J is TRBJ1-4; weak D call: TRBD1 (5 bases). This CDR3 region has 15 residues. The germline V gene has CDR1 KGHSH and CDR2 LQKENI. Between the trimmed V and J ends, which lost 3 bases and 3 bases, there was a span of 11 bases.

The chain couples TRBV6-6 to TRBJ2-5, with D perhaps TRBD1 (5 bases). This CDR3 spans 15 amino acids. V dropped 6 bases and J dropped 2 bases, with 16 bases sitting between them. Germline CDR1 MNHNY, CDR2 SVGAGI (reference sequence). The CDR3 region has the DNA TGTGCCAGCAGAAACATCTTGACAGTTCAAGAGACCCAGTACTTC. It translates to CASRNILTVQETQYF.

The chain employs TRBV28 and TRBJ1-2; the D is unclear. This CDR3 is 15 amino acids long. The V gene lost 5 bases and the J gene lost 8 bases, with 21 bases spanning the gap. Germline values: CDR1 MDHEN, CDR2 SYDVKM. CDR3 in DNA: TGTGCCAGCAGTCCGTCGACCGTGGACCGACCGGGCTACACCTTC. It codes for CASSPSTVDRPGYTF.

The chain has TRBV7-6 and TRBJ2-7; D ambiguous. The CDR3 loop spans 12 amino acids. The germline V gene has CDR1 SGHVS and CDR2 FNYEAQ. V dropped 1 base and J dropped 10 bases, with 11 bases sitting between them. The chain's CDR3 is CASSLDFSPQYF. In DNA, the CDR3 is TGTGCCAGCAGCTTAGATTTTTCGCCTCAGTACTTC.

The rearrangement links TRBV4-2 to TRBJ1-6; D may be TRBD1 (5 bases). Germline CDR1 is LGHNA and CDR2 is YNFKEQ. V lost 4 bases, J lost 8 bases, and 12 bases lay in between. This CDR3 spans 14 amino acids. The CDR3 loop reads CASSREGRDSPLHF. CDR3 in DNA: TGTGCCAGCAGCCGGGAGGGGCGCGATTCACCCCTCCACTTT.

The J gene is TRBJ1-5, the V gene TRBV5-4; D is unresolved. The V end lost 2 bases, the J end lost 0 bases, and 6 bases lay between the germline ends. This CDR3 comprises 14 residues. Looked up from germline, CDR1 is SGHNT and CDR2 is YYREEE (reference sequence). CDR3 residues: CASSLQYSNQPQHF. DNA of the CDR3: TGTGCCAGCAGCTTACAGTATAGCAATCAGCCCCAGCATTTT.

The J gene is TRBJ1-1, the V gene TRBV18; TRBD1 matches 8 bases. CDR3 length: 15 amino acids. After removal of 3 bases from V and 7 bases from J, the junction contained 10 bases not matched to a gene. Germline-derived CDR1 and CDR2 are KGHSH and LQKENI. CDR3 loop: CASSPGQGEWGEAFF. In nucleotides, the CDR3 is TGTGCCAGCTCACCTGGACAGGGCGAATGGGGTGAAGCTTTCTTT. Looking up the rest from reference TRBV18 and TRBJ1-1 gives the full variable domain: NAGVMQNPRHLVRRRGQEARLRCSPMKGHSHVYWYRQLPEEGLKFMVYLQKENIIDESGMPKERFSAEFPKEGPSILRIQQVVRGDSAAYFCASSPGQGEWGEAFFGQGTRLTVV.

This clone has just one count. The V and J genes are TRBV4-3 and TRBJ1-4, with TRBD1 identical over 7 bases. The junction had 11 bases not matched to a gene; V was cut back by 0 bases and J by 1 base. Germline V gene lookup returns CDR1 LGHNA and CDR2 YSLEER. CDR3 size: 19 residues. CDR3 in amino acids: CASSQDLGTVQITNEKLFF. CDR3 nucleotides: TGCGCCAGCAGCCAAGATCTAGGGACAGTTCAAATAACTAATGAAAAACTGTTTTTT.